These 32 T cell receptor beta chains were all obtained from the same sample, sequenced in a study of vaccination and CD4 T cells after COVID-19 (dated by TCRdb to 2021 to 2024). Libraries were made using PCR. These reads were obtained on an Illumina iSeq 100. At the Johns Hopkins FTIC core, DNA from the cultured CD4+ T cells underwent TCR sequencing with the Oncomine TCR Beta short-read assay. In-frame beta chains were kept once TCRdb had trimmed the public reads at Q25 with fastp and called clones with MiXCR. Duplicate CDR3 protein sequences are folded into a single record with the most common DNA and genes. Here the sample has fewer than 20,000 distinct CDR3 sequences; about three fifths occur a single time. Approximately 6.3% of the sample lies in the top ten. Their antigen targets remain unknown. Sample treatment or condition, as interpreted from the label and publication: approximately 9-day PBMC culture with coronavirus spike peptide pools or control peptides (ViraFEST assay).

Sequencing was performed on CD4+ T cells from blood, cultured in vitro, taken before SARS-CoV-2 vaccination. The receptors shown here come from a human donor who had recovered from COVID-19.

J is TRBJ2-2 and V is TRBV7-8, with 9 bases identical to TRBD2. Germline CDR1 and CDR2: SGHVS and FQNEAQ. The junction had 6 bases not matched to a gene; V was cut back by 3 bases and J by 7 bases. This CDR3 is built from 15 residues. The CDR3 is CASSFLAGPNGELFF. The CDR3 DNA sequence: TGTGCCAGCAGCTTTCTAGCGGGACCGAACGGGGAGCTGTTTTTT.

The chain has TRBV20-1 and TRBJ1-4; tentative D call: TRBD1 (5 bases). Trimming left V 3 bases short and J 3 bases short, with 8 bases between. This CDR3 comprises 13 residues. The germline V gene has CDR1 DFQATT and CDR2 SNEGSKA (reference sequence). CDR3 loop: CSASQGANEKLFF. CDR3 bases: TGCAGTGCTAGTCAGGGCGCTAATGAAAAACTGTTTTTT.

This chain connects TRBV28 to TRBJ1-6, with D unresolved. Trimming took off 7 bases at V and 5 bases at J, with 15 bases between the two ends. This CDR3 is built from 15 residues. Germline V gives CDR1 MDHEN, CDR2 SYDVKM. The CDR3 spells CASNTRLRNNSPLHF. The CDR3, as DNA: TGTGCCAGCAATACCCGACTGAGAAATAATTCACCCCTCCACTTT.

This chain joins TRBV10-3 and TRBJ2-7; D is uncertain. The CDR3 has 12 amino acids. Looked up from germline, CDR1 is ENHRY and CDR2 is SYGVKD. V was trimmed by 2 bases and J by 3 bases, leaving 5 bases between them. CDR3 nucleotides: TGTGCCATCAGTGAGCGAAACTACGAGCAGTACTTC. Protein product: CAISERNYEQYF.

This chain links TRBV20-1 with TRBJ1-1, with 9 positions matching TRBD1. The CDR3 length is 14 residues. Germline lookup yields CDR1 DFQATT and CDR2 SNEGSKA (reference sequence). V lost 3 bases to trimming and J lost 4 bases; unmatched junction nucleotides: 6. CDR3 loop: CSARADRGSTEAFF. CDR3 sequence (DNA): TGCAGTGCTAGGGCCGACAGGGGGAGCACTGAAGCTTTCTTT.

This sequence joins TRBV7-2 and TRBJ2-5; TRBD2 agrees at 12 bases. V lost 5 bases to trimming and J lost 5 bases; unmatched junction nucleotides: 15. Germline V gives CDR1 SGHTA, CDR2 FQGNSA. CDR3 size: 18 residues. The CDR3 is CASSRRALLAGGMETQYF. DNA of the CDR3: TGTGCCAGCAGCCGCCGCGCCCTACTAGCGGGAGGAATGGAGACCCAGTACTTC.

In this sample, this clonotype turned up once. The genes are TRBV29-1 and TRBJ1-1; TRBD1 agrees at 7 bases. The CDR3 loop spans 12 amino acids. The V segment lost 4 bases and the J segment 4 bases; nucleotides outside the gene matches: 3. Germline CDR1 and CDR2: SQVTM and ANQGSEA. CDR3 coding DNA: TGCAGCGTTGGGGCAGGGGGCACTGAAGCTTTCTTT. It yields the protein CSVGAGGTEAFF. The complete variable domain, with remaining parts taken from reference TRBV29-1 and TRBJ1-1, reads SAVISQKPSRDICQRGTSLTIQCQVDSQVTMMFWYRQQPGQSLTLIATANQGSEATYESGFVIDKFPISRPNLTFSTLTVSNMSPEDSSIYLCSVGAGGTEAFFGQGTRLTVV.

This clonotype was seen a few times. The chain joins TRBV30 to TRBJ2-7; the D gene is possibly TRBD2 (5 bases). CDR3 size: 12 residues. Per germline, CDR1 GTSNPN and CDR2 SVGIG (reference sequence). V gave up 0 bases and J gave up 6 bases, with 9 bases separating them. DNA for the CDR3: TGTGCCTGGAGTGTACGACGGGGCGAGCAGTACTTC. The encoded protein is CAWSVRRGEQYF.

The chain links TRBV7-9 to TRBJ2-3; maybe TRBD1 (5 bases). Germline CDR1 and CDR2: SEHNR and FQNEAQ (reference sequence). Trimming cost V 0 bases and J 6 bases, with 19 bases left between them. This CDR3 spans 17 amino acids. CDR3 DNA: TGTGCCAGCAGCTTAGCGGGCCGGGCAGGGTTTTTGGATACGCAGTATTTT. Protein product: CASSLAGRAGFLDTQYF.

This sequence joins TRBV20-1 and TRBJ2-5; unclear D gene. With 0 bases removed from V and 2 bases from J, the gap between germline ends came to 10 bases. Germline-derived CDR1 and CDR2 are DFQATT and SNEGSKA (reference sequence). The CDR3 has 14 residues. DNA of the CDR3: TGCAGTGCTAGAGATTATCTAAGGCAAGAGACCCAGTACTTC. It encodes CSARDYLRQETQYF.

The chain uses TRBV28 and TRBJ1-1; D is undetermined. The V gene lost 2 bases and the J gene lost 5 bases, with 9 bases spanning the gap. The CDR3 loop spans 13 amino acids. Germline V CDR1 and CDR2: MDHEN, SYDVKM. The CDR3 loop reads CASSLNWRTEAFF. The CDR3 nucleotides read TGTGCCAGCAGTTTAAACTGGAGGACTGAAGCTTTCTTT.

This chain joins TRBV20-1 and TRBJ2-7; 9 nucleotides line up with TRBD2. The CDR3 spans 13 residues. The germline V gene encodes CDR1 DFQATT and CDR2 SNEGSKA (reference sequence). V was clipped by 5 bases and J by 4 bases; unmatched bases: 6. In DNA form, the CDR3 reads TGCAGTGCTGTAGCGGGAGCGAAGTACGAGCAGTACTTC. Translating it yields CSAVAGAKYEQYF.

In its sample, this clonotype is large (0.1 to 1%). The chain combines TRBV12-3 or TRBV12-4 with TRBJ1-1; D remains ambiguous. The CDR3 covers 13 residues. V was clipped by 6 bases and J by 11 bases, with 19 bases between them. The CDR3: CASSFLQGGRAFF. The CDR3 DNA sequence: TGTGCCAGCAGCTTCCTACAAGGAGGGAGGGCTTTCTTT.

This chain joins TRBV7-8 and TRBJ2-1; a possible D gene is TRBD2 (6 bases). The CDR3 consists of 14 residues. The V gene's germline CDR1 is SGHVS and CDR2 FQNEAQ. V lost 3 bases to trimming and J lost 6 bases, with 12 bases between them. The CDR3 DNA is TGTGCCAGCAGCTTTAGTAGCGGAAGCAATGAGCAGTTCTTC. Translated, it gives CASSFSSGSNEQFF.

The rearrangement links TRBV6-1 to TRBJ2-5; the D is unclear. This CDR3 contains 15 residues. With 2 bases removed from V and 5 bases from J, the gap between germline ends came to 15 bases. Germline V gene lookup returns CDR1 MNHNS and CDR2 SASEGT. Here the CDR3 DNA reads TGTGCCAGCAGTGAACGGAGTGACGGTCGGGAGACCCAGTACTTC. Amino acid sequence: CASSERSDGRETQYF.

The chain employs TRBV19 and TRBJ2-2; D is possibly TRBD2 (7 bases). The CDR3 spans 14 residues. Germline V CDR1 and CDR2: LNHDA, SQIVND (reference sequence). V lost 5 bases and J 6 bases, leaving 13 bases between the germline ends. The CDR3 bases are TGTGCCAGTAGTCGGGGGGCTCGAGCCGGGGAGCTGTTTTTT. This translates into CASSRGARAGELFF.

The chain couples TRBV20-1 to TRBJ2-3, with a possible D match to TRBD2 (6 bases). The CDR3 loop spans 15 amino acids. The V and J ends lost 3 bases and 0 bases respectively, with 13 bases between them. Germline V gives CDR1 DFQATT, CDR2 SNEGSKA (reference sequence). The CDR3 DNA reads TGCAGTGCTAGGTGGGAGACTAGTAGCACAGATACGCAGTATTTT. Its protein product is CSARWETSSTDTQYF.

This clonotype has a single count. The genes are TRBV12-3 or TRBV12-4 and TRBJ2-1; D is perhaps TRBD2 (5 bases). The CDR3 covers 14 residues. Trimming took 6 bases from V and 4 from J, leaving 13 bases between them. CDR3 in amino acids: CASRPTTRYNEQFF. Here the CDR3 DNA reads TGTGCCAGCAGACCCACTACTAGGTACAATGAGCAGTTCTTC.

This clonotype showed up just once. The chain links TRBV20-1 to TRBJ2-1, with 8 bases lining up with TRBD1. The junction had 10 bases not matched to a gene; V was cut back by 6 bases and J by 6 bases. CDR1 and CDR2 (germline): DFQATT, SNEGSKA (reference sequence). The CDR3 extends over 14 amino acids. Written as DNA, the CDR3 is TGCAGTGCCACAGGACAGGGCGCCCTCAATGAGCAGTTCTTC. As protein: CSATGQGALNEQFF.

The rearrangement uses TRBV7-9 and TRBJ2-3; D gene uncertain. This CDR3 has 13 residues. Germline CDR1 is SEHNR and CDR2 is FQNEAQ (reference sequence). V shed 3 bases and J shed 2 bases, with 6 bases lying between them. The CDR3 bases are TGTGCCAGCAGCTTCTCCGACACAGATACGCAGTATTTT. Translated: CASSFSDTDTQYF.

Written as DNA, the CDR3 is TGTGCCAGCAGCGATCGGTTTGGGGGTGAAGCTTTCTTT. The encoded protein is CASSDRFGGEAFF. The V call is TRBV25-1, the J call TRBJ1-1; TRBD1 is a possible D gene (5 bases). The CDR3 is 13 amino acids. In germline, CDR1 is MGHDK, CDR2 SYGVNS. Trimming cost V 6 bases and J 7 bases, with 15 bases left between them.

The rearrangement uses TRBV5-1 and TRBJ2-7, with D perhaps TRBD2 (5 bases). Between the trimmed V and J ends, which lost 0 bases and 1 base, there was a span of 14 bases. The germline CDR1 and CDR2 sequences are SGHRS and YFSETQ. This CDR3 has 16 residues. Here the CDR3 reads CASSLDGWESSYEQYF. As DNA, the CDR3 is TGCGCCAGCAGCTTGGACGGGTGGGAGAGTTCCTACGAGCAGTACTTC.

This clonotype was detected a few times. CDR3 loop: CASSMRGTEAFF. CDR3 DNA: TGTGCCAGTAGTATGAGGGGGACTGAAGCTTTCTTT. The chain has TRBV19 and TRBJ1-1; D is possibly TRBD1 (6 bases). Germline CDR1 LNHDA, CDR2 SQIVND (reference sequence). V was shortened by 3 bases and J by 5 bases, with 7 bases between the two germline ends. This CDR3 is 12 amino acids long.

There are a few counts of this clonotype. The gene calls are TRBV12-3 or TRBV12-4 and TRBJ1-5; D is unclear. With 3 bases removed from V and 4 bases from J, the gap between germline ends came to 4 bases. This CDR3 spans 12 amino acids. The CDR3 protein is CASSFSNQPQHF. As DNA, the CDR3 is TGTGCCAGCAGTTTTTCAAATCAGCCCCAGCATTTT.

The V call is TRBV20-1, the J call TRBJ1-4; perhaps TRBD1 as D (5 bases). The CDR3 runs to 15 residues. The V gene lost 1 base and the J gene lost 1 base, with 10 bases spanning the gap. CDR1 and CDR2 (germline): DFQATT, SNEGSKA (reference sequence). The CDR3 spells CSARGAGRTNEKLFF. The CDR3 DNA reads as TGCAGTGCTAGAGGGGCGGGGCGAACTAATGAAAAACTGTTTTTT.

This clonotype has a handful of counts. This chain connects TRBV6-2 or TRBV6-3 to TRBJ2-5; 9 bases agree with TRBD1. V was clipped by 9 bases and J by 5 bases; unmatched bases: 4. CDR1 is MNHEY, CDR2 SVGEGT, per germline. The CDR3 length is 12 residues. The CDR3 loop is CASTQGAETQYF. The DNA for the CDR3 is TGTGCCAGTACACAGGGGGCCGAGACCCAGTACTTC.

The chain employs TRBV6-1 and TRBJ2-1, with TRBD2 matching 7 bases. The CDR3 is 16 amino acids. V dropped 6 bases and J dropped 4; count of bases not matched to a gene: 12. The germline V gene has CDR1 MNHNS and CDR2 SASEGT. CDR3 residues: CASSKKPGLHYNEQFF. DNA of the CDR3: TGTGCCAGCAGCAAAAAACCGGGACTACATTACAATGAGCAGTTCTTC.

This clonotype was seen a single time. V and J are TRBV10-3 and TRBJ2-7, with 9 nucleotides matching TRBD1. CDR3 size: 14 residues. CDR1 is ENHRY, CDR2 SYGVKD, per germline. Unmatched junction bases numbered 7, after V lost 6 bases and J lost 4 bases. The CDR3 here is CAIRPGQGRYEQYF. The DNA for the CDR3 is TGTGCCATCAGGCCGGGACAGGGAAGGTACGAGCAGTACTTC.

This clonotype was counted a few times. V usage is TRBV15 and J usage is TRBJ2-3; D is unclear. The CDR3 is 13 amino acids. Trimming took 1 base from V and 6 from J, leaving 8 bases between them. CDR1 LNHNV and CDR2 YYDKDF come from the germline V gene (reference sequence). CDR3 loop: CATSRARRDTQYF. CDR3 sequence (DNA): TGTGCCACCAGCAGAGCAAGAAGGGATACGCAGTATTTT.

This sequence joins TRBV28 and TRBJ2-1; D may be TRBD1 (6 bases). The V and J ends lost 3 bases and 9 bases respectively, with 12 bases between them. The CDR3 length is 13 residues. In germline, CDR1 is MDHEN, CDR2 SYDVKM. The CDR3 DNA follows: TGTGCCAGCAGTTTTGGCCAGGGGACTGAGCAGTTCTTC. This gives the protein CASSFGQGTEQFF.

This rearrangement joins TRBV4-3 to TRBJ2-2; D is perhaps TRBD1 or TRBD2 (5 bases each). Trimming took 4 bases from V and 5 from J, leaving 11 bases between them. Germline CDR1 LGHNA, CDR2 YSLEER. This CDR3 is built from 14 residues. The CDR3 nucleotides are TGCGCCAGCAGCCGGGACGGCGGAACCGGGGAGCTGTTTTTT. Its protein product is CASSRDGGTGELFF.

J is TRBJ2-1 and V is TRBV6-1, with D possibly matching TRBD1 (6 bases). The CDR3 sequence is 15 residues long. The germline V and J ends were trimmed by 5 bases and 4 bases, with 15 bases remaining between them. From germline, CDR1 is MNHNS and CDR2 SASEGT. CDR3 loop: CASSLDRSRYNEQFF. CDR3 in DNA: TGTGCCAGCAGTCTTGACAGGTCGAGATACAATGAGCAGTTCTTC.